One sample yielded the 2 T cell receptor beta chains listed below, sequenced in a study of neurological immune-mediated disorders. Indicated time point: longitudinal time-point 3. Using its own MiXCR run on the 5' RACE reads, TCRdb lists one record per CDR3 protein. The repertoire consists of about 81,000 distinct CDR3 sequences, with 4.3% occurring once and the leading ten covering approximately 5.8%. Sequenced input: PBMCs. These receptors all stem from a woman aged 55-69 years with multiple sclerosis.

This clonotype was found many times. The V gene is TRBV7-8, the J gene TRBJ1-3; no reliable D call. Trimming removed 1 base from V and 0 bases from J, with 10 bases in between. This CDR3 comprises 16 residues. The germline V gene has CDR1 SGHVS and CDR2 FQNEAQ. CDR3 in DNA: TGTGCCAGCAGCTTAGTTCTAGGGCACTCTGGAAACACCATATATTTT. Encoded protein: CASSLVLGHSGNTIYF.

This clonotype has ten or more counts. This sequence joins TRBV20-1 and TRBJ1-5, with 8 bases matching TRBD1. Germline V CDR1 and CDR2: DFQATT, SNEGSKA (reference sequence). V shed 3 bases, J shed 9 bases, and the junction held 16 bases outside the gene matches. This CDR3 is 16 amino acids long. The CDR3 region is CSASTDRGRGGRPQHF. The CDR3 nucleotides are TGCAGTGCTAGTACTGACAGGGGACGGGGGGGGAGGCCCCAGCATTTT.